This TCR beta chain was identified in a study of beta chain features in type 1 diabetes. Study outcomes and limitations: Moderate yet significant TCRB CDR3 shortening was seen in Type 1 diabetes patients in all four CD4+ subsets.

This CDR3 is built from 13 residues. Germline CDR1 reads GTSNPN; CDR2 reads SVGIG (reference sequence). With V trimmed by 0 bases and J by 9 bases, 5 bases remained unmatched. Every isolated RNA sample was fully reverse transcribed, so sequencing captured expressed TCRB transcripts. Profiling relied on immunoSEQ multiplex PCR, and the TCRdb table lists in-frame clones only, not all of them. The sample carries nearly 700,000 clones, 10% to 15% recorded once. About this clone itself: Its antigen is not known.

The receptor was derived from a man younger than 35 with type 1 diabetes. Sequencing input: naive CD4+ T cells from blood. This chain connects TRBV30 to TRBJ1-1; TRBD1 aligns across 9 bases. The CDR3 DNA reads TGTGCCTGGAGTGTATCGGGACAGGGAAAAGCTTTCTTT. This codes for CAWSVSGQGKAFF. Complete variable domain (other parts from reference TRBV30 and TRBJ1-1): SQTIHQWPATLVQPVGSPLSLECTVEGTSNPNLYWYRQAAGRGLQLLFYSVGIGQISSEVPQNLSASRPQDRQFILSSKKLLLSDSGFYLCAWSVSGQGKAFFGQGTRLTVV.